The 3 T cell receptor beta chains listed next were all sequenced from one sample in a study of T cells in women clearing cervical HPV infection. The data were produced by immunoSEQ multiplex PCR, yet TCRdb's version contains in-frame clones alone and is incomplete. Reported are about 22,000 clones; the ten largest clones contain more than 9%. The sequencing sample was made of blood buffy coat. The receptor set was obtained from a woman aged 18-69 years with a cervical HPV16 infection that either progressed to CIN3+ or cleared (not recorded which).

Points on this clone: The CDR3 end falls 3 residues outside the read, so it is completed with the germline J gene. The chain joins TRBV10-3 to TRBJ2-3, with D perhaps TRBD2 (5 bases). CDR3 length: 15 amino acids. The V and J ends lost 6 bases and 3 bases respectively, with 16 bases between them. In germline, CDR1 is ENHRY, CDR2 SYGVKD. The DNA read from the CDR3 is TGTGCCATCAGGCCCCCGGGGAAAGAAACAGATACG. This gives the protein CAIRPPGKETDT. The entire CDR3 protein reads CAIRPPGKETDTQYF.

As to this clone: Sequencing ends 3 residues short of the CDR3 end; the germline J gene provides the rest. This sequence joins TRBV5-6 and TRBJ1-1; D unclear. Trimming removed 4 bases at V and 0 bases at J, with 13 bases between. The CDR3 has 15 amino acids. The V gene's germline CDR1 is SGHDT and CDR2 YYEEEE. CDR3 sequence reads: CASSNRVNMNTEAFF. The CDR3 bases that were read are TGTGCCAGCAGCAACAGAGTCAACATGAACACTGAA.

Remarks on this clone: The read finishes 3 residues shy of the CDR3 end, and the germline J gene is used to complete it. The V and J genes are TRBV30 and TRBJ2-1; D may be TRBD2 (6 bases). From germline, CDR1 is GTSNPN and CDR2 SVGIG (reference sequence). The CDR3 extends over 16 amino acids. V lost 3 bases, J lost 0 bases, and 15 bases lay in between. The CDR3 spells CAWSPLGLDSYNEQFF. The sequenced part of the CDR3 DNA is TGTGCCTGGAGCCCTCTGGGACTGGACTCCTACAATGAG.